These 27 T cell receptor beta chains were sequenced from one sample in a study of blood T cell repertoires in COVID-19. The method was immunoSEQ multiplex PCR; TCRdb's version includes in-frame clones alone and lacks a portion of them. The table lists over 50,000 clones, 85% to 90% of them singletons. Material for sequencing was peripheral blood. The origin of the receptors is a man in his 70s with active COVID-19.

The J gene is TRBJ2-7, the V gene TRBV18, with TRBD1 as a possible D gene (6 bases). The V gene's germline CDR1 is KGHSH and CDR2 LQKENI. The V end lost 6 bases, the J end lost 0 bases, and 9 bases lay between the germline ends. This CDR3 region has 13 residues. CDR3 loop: CASSSGVSYEQYF. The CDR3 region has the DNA TGTGCCAGCTCCTCAGGGGTCTCCTACGAGCAGTACTTC.

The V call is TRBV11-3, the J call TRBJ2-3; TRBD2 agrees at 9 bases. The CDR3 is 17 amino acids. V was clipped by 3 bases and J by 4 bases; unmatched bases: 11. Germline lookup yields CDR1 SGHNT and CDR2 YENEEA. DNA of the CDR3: TGTGCCAGCAGCTTGGTAGCGGGGGCCAAATGGGCAGATACGCAGTATTTT. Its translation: CASSLVAGAKWADTQYF. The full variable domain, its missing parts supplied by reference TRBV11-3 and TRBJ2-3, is EAGVVQSPRYKIIEKKQPVAFWCNPISGHNTLYWYLQNLGQGPELLIRYENEEAVDDSQLPKDRFSAERLKGVDSTLKIQPAELGDSAVYLCASSLVAGAKWADTQYFGPGTRLTVL.

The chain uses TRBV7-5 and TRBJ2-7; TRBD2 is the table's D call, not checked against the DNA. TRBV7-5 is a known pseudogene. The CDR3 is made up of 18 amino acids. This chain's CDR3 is CVRSLGAFEGIRPYEQYF. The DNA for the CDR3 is TGTGTCAGAAGCTTAGGGGCATTTGAGGGCATAAGGCCCTACGAGCAGTACTTC.

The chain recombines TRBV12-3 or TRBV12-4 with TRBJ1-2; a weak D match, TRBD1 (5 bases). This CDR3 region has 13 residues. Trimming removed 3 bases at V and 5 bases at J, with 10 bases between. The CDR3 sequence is CASSLLGAYGYTF. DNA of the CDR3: TGTGCCAGCAGTTTGTTAGGGGCTTATGGCTACACCTTC.

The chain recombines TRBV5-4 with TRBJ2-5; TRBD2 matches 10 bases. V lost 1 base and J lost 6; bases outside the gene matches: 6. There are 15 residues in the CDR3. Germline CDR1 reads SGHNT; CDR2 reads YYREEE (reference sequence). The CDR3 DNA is TGTGCCAGCAGCTTGTCTAGCGGGGGTATAAAGACCCAGTACTTC. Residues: CASSLSSGGIKTQYF.

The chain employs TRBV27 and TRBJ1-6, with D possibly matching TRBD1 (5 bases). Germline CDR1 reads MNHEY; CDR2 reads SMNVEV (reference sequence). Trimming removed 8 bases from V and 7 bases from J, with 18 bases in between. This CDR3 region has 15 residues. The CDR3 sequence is CASGIAGRTNSPLHF. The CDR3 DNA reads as TGTGCCAGCGGCATAGCTGGCAGGACAAATTCACCCCTCCACTTT.

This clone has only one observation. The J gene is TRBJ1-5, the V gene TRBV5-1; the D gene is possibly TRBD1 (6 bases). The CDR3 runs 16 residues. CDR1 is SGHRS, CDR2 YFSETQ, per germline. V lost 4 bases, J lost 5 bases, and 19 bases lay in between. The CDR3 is CASSRGRQVVYQPQHF. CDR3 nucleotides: TGCGCCAGCAGCCGGGGACGACAGGTAGTGTATCAGCCCCAGCATTTT.

The CDR3 DNA reads TGCAGCGCAAACCAGCGGGGATACAATGAGCAGTTCTTC. Its translation is CSANQRGYNEQFF. The chain employs TRBV29-1 and TRBJ2-1; 7 bases are a match to TRBD2. The V gene end was trimmed by 7 bases and the J gene end by 4 bases; junction bases not matched to a gene: 7. CDR1 and CDR2 (germline): SQVTM, ANQGSEA. This CDR3 region has 13 residues.

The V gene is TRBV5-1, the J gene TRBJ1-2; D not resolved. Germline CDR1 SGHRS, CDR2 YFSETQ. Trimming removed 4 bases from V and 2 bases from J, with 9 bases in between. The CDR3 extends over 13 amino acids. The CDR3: CASSPTQNYGYTF. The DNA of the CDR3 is TGCGCCAGCAGCCCCACACAAAACTATGGCTACACCTTC.

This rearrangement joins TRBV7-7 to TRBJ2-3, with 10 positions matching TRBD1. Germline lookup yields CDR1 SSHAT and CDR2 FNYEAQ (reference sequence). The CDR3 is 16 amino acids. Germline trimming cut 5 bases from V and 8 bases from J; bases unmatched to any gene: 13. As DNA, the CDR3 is TGTGCCAGCAGCCGCCGAGGGACAGGGGTAGGGGGTACGCAGTATTTT. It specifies CASSRRGTGVGGTQYF. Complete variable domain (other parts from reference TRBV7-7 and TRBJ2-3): GAGVSQSPRYKVTKRGQDVTLRCDPISSHATLYWYQQALGQGPEFLTYFNYEAQPDKSGLPSDRFSAERPEGSISTLTIQRTEQRDSAMYRCASSRRGTGVGGTQYFGPGTRLTVL.

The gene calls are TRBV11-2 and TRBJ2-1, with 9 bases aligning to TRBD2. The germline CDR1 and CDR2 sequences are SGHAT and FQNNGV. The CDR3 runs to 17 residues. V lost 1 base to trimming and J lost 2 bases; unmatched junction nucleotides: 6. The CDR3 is CASSLVGRGGPYNEQFF. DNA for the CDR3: TGTGCCAGCAGCTTAGTCGGGCGGGGGGGCCCCTACAATGAGCAGTTCTTC. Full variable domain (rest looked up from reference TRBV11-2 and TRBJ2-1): EAGVAQSPRYKIIEKRQSVAFWCNPISGHATLYWYQQILGQGPKLLIQFQNNGVVDDSQLPKDRFSAERLKGVDSTLKIQPAKLEDSAVYLCASSLVGRGGPYNEQFFGPGTRLTVL.

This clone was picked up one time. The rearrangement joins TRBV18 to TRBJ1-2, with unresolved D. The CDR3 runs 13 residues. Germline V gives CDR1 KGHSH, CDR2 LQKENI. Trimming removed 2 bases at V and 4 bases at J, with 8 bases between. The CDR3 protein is CASSPTAAYGYTF. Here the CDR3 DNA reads TGTGCCAGCTCACCAACCGCGGCCTATGGCTACACCTTC.

CDR3 DNA: TGTGCCAGCACATACAGGGGGCAGACCCAGTACTTC. This sequence encodes CASTYRGQTQYF. V and J are TRBV12-3 or TRBV12-4 and TRBJ2-5; 9 nucleotides line up with TRBD1. J lost 6 bases, V lost 7 bases, and 3 bases had no gene match. The CDR3 length is 12 residues.

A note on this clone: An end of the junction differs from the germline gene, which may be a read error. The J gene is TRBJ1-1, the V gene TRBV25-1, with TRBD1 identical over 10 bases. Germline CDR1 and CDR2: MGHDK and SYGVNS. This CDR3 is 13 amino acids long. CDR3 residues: CASGDPTGGGAFF. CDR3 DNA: TGTGCCAGCGGTGATCCGACAGGGGGCGGAGCTTTCTTT.

CDR3: CASSYSAGGRNTIYF. The DNA for the CDR3 is TGTGCCAGCAGCTACTCGGCAGGGGGCCGAAACACCATATATTTT. The chain recombines TRBV7-2 with TRBJ1-3; 8 bases align to TRBD1. CDR3 length equals 15 residues. Trimming at V came to 4 bases and at J to 5 bases, leaving 7 bases not matched to a gene. Germline V lookup: CDR1 SGHTA, CDR2 FQGNSA.

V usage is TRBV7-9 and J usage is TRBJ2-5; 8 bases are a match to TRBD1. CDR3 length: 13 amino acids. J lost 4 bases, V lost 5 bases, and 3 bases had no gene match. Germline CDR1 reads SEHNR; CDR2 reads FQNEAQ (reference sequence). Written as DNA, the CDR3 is TGTGCCAGCAGCCCGGACAGGGCAGAGACCCAGTACTTC. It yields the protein CASSPDRAETQYF.

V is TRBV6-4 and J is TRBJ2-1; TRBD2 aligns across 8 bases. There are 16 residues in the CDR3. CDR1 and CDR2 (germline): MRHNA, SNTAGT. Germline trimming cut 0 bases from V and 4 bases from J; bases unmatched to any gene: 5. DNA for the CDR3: TGTGCCAGCAGTGACTCTGGGGTAGCGGGATACAATGAGCAGTTCTTC. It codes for CASSDSGVAGYNEQFF.

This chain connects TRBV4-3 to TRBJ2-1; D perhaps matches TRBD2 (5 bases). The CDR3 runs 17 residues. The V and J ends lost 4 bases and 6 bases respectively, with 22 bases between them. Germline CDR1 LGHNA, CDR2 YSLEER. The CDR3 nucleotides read TGCGCCAGCAGCCTCCACCATCTAGCAAACGGCTTCAATGAGCAGTTCTTC. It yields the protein CASSLHHLANGFNEQFF.

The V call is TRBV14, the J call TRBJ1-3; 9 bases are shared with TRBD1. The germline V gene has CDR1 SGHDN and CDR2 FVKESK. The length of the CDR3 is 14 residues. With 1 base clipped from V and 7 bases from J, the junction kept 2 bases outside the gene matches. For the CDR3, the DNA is TGTGCCAGCAGCCAAGCGACAGGGGGTAACACCATATATTTT. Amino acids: CASSQATGGNTIYF. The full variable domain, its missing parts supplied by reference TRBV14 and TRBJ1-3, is EAGVTQFPSHSVIEKGQTVTLRCDPISGHDNLYWYRRVMGKEIKFLLHFVKESKQDESGMPNNRFLAERTGGTYSTLKVQPAELEDSGVYFCASSQATGGNTIYFGEGSWLTVV.

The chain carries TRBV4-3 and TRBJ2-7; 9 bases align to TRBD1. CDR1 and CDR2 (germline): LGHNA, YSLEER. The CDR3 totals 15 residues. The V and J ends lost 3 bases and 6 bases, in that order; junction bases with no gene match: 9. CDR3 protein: CASSHLTGGTTEQYF. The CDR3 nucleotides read TGCGCCAGCAGCCACCTGACAGGGGGAACCACCGAGCAGTACTTC.

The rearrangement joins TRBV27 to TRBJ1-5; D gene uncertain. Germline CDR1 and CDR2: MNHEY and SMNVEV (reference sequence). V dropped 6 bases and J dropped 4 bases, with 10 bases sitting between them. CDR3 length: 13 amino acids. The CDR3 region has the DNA TGTGCCAGCAGAATCGACGGGAATCAGCCCCAGCATTTT. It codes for CASRIDGNQPQHF.

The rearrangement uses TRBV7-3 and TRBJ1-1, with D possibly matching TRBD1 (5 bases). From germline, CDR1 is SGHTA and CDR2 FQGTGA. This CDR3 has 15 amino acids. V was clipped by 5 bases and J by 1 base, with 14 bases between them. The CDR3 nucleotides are TGTGCCAGCAGCCCCGCGGGGCCGGGGAACACTGAAGCTTTCTTT. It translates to CASSPAGPGNTEAFF.

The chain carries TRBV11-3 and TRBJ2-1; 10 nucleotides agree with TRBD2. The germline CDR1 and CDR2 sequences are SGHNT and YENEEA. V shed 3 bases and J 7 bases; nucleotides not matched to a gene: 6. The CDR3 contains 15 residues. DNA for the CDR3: TGTGCCAGCAGCTTTCTCAGCGGGGGGGATAATGAGCAGTTCTTC. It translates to CASSFLSGGDNEQFF.

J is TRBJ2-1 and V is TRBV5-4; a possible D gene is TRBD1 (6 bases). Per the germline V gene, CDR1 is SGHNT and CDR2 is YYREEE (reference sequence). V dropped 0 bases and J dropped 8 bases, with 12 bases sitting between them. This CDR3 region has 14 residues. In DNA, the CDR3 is TGTGCCAGCAGCTTGGCGGCAGGGGCCGATGAGCAGTTCTTC. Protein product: CASSLAAGADEQFF.

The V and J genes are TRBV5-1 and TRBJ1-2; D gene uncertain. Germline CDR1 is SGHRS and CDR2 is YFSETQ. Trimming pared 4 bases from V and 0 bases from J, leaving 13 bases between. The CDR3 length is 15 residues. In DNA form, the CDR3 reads TGCGCCAGCAGCCCCCGCGCCGGGGCTAACTATGGCTACACCTTC. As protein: CASSPRAGANYGYTF.

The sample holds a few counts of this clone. CDR3 in DNA: TGTGCCAGCAGTGAGGTGGCGGGGACGCAGTTCTTC. Translation: CASSEVAGTQFF. The chain combines TRBV2 with TRBJ2-1; a possible D gene is TRBD2 (6 bases). The CDR3 has 12 residues. Germline V gene lookup returns CDR1 SNHLY and CDR2 FYNNEI. V was trimmed by 3 bases and J by 12 bases, leaving 12 bases between them.

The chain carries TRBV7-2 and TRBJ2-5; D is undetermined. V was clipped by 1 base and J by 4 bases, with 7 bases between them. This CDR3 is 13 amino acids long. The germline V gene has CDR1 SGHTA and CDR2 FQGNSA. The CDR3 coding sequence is TGTGCCAGCAGCTTAGGCAGAGGAGAGACCCAGTACTTC. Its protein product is CASSLGRGETQYF.